This T cell receptor (beta chain) emerged from a study of shared clonotypes between healthy human individuals. Generated by immunoSEQ multiplex PCR, the TCRdb table keeps only in-frame clones and is missing some. The data show some 530,000 clones, roughly 80% seen once. This clone occurred once. CDR3 length equals 12 residues. V was shortened by 6 bases and J by 8 bases, with 10 bases between the two germline ends. Germline V gives CDR1 SGHVS, CDR2 FNYEAQ. What was sequenced was PBMCs. V is TRBV7-6 and J is TRBJ2-2; D gene unclear. This receptor was obtained from a woman aged 35 to 49 in good health. Some clones in this sample may be carry-over from other donors' samples. The CDR3 is CASRLIGGELFF. The CDR3 coding sequence is TGTGCCAGCAGACTAATCGGGGGGGAGCTGTTTTTT.